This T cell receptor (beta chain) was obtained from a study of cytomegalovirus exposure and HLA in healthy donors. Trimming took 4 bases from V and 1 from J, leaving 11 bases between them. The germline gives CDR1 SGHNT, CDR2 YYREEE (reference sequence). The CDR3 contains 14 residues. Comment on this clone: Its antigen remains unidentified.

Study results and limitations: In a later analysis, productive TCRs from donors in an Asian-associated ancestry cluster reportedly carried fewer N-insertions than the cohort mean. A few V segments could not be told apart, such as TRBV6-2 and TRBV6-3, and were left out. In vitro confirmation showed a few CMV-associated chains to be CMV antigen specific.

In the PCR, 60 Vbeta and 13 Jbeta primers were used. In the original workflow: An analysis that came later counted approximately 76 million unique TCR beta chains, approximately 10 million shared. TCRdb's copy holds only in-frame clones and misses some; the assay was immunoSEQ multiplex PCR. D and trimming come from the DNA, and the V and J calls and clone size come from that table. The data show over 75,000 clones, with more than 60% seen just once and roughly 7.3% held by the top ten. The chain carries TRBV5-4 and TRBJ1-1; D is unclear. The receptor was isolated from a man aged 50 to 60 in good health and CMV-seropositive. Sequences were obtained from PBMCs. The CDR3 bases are TGTGCCAGCAGCCTTGGCCTTTCGAACACTGAAGCTTTCTTT. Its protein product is CASSLGLSNTEAFF.